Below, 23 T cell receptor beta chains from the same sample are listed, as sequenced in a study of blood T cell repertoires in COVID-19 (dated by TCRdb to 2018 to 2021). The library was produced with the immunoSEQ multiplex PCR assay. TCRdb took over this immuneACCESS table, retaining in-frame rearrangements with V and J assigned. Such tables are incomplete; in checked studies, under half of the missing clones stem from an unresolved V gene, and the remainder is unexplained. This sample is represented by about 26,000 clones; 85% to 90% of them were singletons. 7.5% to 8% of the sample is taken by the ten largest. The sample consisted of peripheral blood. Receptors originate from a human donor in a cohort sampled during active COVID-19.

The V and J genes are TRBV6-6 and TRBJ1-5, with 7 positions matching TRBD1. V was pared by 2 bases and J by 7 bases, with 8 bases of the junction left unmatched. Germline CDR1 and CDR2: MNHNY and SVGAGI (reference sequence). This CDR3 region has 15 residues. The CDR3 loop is CASSYQGVEGQPQHF. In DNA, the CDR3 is TGTGCCAGCAGTTACCAGGGGGTCGAAGGACAGCCCCAGCATTTT.

CDR3 loop: CSVEGTSGGNTGELFF. The CDR3 nucleotides are TGCAGCGTTGAAGGGACTAGCGGGGGAAACACCGGGGAGCTGTTTTTT. The V and J genes are TRBV29-1 and TRBJ2-2; 13 nucleotides align to TRBD2. The CDR3 has 16 residues. Germline values: CDR1 SQVTM, CDR2 ANQGSEA. V dropped 1 base and J dropped 2; count of bases not matched to a gene: 1.

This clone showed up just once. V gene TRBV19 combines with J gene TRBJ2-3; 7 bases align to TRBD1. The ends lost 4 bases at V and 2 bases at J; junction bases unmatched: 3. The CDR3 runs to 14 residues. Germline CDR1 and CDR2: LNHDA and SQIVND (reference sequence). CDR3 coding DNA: TGTGCCAGTAGTACCACAGGGGTCACAGATACGCAGTATTTT. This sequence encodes CASSTTGVTDTQYF.

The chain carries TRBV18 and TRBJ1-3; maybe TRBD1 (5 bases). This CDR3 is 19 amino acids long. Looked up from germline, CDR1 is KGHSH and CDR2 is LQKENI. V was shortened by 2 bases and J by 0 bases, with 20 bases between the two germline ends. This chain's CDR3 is CASSPFSSGGKSSGNTIYF. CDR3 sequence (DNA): TGTGCCAGCTCACCATTTTCGTCGGGGGGAAAAAGCTCTGGAAACACCATATATTTT.

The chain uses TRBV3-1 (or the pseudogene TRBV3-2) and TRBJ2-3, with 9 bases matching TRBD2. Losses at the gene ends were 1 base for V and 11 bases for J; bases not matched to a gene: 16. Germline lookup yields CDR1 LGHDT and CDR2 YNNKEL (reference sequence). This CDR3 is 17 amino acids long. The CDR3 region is CASSQVSTGPSGIRQYF. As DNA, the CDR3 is TGTGCCAGCAGCCAAGTCTCGACCGGTCCTAGCGGGATTAGGCAGTATTTT.

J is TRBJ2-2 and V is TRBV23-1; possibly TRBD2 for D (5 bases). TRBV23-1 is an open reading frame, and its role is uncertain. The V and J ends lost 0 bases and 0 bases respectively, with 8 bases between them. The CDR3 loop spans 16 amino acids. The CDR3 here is CASSQSAGANTGELFF. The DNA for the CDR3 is TGCGCCAGCAGTCAATCTGCGGGCGCGAACACCGGGGAGCTGTTTTTT.

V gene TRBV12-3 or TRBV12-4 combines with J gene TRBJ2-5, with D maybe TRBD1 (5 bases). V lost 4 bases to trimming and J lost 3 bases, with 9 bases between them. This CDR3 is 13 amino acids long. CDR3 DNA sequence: TGTGCCAGCAGTTCTGGGGCCGAAGAGACCCAGTACTTC. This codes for CASSSGAEETQYF.

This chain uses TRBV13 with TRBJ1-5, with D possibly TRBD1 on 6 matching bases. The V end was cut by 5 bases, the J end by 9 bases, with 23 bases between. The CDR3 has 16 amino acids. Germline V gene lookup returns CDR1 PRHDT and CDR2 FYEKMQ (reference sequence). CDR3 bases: TGTGCCAGCAGCGAGAAGAACAGGGCCGCCTGGCCGCCCCAGCATTTT. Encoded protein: CASSEKNRAAWPPQHF.

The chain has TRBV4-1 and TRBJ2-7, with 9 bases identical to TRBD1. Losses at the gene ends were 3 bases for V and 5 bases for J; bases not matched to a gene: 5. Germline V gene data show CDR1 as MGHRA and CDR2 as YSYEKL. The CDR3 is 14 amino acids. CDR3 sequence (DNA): TGCGCCAGCAGCCAGGTGGGACAGGGCAACGAGCAGTACTTC. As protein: CASSQVGQGNEQYF.

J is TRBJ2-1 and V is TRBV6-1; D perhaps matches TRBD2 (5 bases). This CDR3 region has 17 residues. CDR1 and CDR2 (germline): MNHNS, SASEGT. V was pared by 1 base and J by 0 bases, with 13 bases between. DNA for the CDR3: TGTGCCAGCAGTGAAGGGTTTAGAGGGAGCTCCTACAATGAGCAGTTCTTC. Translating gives CASSEGFRGSSYNEQFF.

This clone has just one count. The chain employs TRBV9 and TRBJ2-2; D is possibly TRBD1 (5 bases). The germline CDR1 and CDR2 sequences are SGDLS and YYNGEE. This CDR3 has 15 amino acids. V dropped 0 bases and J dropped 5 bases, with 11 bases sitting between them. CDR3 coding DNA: TGTGCCAGCAGCGTAGAGGCAGGGTTGACCGGGGAGCTGTTTTTT. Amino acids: CASSVEAGLTGELFF.

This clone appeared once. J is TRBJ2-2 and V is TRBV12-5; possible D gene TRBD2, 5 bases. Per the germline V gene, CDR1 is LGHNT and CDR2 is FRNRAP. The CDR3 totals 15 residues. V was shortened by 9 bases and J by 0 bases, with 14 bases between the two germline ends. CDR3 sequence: CASRSPGTNTGELFF. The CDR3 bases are TGTGCTAGCCGAAGTCCCGGGACGAACACCGGGGAGCTGTTTTTT.

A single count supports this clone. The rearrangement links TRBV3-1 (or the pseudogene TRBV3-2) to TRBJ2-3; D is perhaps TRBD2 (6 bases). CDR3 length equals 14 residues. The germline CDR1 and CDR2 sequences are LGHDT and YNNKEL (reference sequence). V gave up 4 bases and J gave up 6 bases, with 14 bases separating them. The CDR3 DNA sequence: TGTGCCAGCAGCCTGCGCGGGACGGCTGATACGCAGTATTTT. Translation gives CASSLRGTADTQYF.

CDR3 protein: CAGLRGSGEKLFF. In nucleotides, the CDR3 is TGTGCCGGTCTGCGGGGCTCGGGCGAAAAACTGTTTTTT. The chain has TRBV2 and TRBJ1-4, with TRBD1 as a possible D gene (5 bases). This CDR3 has 13 residues. Germline-derived CDR1 and CDR2 are SNHLY and FYNNEI. V was pared by 11 bases and J by 8 bases, with 18 bases between. The full variable domain, its missing parts supplied by reference TRBV2 and TRBJ1-4, is EPEVTQTPSHQVTQMGQEVILRCVPISNHLYFYWYRQILGQKVEFLVSFYNNEISEKSEIFDDQFSVERPDGSNFTLKIRSTKLEDSAMYFCAGLRGSGEKLFFGSGTQLSVL.

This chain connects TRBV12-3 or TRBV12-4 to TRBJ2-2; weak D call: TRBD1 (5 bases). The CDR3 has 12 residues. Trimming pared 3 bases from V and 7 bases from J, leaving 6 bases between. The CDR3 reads CASSFRVGELFF. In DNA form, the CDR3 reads TGTGCCAGCAGTTTCAGGGTCGGGGAGCTGTTTTTT.

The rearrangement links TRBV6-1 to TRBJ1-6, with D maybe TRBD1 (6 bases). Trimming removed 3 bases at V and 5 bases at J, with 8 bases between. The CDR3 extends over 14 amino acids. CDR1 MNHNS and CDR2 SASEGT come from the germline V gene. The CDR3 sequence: CASSEGGHNSPLHF. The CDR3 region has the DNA TGTGCCAGCAGTGAGGGGGGGCATAATTCACCCCTCCACTTT.

The CDR3 sequence is CASSLLQNTGELFF. Written as DNA, the CDR3 is TGTGCCAGCAGCTTGTTACAGAACACCGGGGAGCTGTTTTTT. The chain has TRBV5-8 and TRBJ2-2; D call uncertain. V lost 1 base to trimming and J lost 1 base, with 5 bases between them. Germline V gene lookup returns CDR1 SGHTS and CDR2 YDEGEE. The CDR3 consists of 14 residues.

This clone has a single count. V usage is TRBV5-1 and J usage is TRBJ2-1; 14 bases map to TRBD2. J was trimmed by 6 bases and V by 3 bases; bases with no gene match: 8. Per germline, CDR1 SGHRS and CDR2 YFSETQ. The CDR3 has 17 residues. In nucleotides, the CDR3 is TGCGCCAGCAGCTGGCGGACTAGCGGGGGGTCAGGCAATGAGCAGTTCTTC. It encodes CASSWRTSGGSGNEQFF.

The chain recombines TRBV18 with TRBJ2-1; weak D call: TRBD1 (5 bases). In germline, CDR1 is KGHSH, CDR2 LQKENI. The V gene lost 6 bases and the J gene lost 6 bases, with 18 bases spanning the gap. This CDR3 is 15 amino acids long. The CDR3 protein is CASSPVSGKINEQFF. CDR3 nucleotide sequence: TGTGCCAGCTCCCCCGTCTCAGGGAAAATCAATGAGCAGTTCTTC.

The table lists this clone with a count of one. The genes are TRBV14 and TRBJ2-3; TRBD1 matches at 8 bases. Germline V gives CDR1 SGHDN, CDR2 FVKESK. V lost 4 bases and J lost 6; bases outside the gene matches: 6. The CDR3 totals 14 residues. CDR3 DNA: TGTGCCAGCAGCCTCGGACAGGGCGGGGATACGCAGTATTTT. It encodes CASSLGQGGDTQYF.

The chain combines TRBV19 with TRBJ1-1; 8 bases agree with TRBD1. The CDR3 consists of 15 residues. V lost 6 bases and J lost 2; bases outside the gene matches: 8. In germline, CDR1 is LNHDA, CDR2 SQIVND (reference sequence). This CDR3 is CASRPDRGGNTEAFF. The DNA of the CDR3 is TGTGCCAGTAGGCCCGACAGGGGCGGAAACACTGAAGCTTTCTTT.

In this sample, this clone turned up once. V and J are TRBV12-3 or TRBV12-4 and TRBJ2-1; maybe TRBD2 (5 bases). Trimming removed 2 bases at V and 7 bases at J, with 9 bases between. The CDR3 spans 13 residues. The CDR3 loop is CASSLSGSNEQFF. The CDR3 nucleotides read TGTGCCAGCAGTTTATCGGGGAGTAATGAGCAGTTCTTC.

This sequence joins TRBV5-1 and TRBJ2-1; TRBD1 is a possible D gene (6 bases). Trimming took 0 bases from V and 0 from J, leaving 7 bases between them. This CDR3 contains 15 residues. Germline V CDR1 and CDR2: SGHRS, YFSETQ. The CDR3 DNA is TGCGCCAGCAGCTTGGGACAGGACTCCTACAATGAGCAGTTCTTC. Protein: CASSLGQDSYNEQFF. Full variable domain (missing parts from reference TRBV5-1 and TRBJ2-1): KAGVTQTPRYLIKTRGQQVTLSCSPISGHRSVSWYQQTPGQGLQFLFEYFSETQRNKGNFPGRFSGRQFSNSRSEMNVSTLELGDSALYLCASSLGQDSYNEQFFGPGTRLTVL.